This T cell receptor beta chain was identified during a study of T-cell reconstitution after alpha-beta-depleted transplantation in children. This clonotype was observed a few times. Its antigen is not known. Unique molecular identifiers were incorporated when the TCRbeta library was constructed. TCRdb independently ran MiXCR on the PCR reads; one entry per CDR3 protein. The sample yields roughly 120,000 distinct CDR3 sequences, 23% seen once. The study, taken as a whole, reports: In some patients, recipient T cells and intrathymic progenitors surviving conditioning explained high day-60 diversity. The authors attributed T-cell counts and diversity one year after transplant mostly to newly produced T cells.

Material: PBMCs, mostly from graft donor cells, obtained 180 days after TCRalphabeta/CD19-depleted stem cell transplant. The receptor was derived from a male patient aged 2-15 years who had a stem cell transplant for chronic granulomatous disease, so the T cells may come from the graft donor.

The CDR3 here is CASSATILRELFF. The CDR3 DNA sequence: TGTGCCAGCAGCGCCACTATATTGAGGGAGCTGTTTTTT. The J gene is TRBJ2-2, the V gene TRBV7-3; no clear D gene. The CDR3 totals 13 residues. V gave up 5 bases and J gave up 9 bases, with 13 bases separating them. Germline lookup yields CDR1 SGHTA and CDR2 FQGTGA.